This T cell receptor (beta chain) was identified in a study of blood T cell repertoires in COVID-19. Measured with immunoSEQ multiplex PCR; TCRdb has only the in-frame clones, and not every one. The sample lists almost 70,000 clones, about 91% occurring once. The source of this sequence is an older woman with acute or convalescent COVID-19. Sequenced: peripheral blood.

In nucleotides, the CDR3 is TGTGCCAGCAGTGAAAAGGGGGCTAATGAAAAACTGTTTTTT. Amino acids: CASSEKGANEKLFF. The gene calls are TRBV6-1 and TRBJ1-4; TRBD1 is a possible D gene (6 bases). The CDR3 runs 14 residues. Germline CDR1 and CDR2: MNHNS and SASEGT. Trimming took 2 bases from V and 3 from J, leaving 7 bases between them.